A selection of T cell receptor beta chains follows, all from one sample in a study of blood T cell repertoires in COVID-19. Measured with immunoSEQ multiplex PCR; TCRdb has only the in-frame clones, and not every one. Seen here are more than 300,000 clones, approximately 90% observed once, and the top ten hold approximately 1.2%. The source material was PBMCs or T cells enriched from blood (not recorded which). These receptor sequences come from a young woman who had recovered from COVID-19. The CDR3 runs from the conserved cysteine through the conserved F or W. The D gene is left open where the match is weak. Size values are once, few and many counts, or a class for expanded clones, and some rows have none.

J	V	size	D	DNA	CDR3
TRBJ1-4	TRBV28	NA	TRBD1	TGTGCCAGCAGGTCAACAGGGGGCAGGAATGAAAAACTGTTTTTT	CASRSTGGRNEKLFF
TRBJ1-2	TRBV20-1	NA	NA	TGCAGTGCTCCAAACTATGGCTACACCTTC	CSAPNYGYTF
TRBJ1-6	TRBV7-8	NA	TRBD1	TGTGCCAGCAGCGACCGGGGACAGGGAGGCAGGAATTCACCCCTCCACTTT	CASSDRGQGGRNSPLHF
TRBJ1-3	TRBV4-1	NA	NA	TGCGCCAGCAGCCGGGCTGACACAAACTCTGGAAACACCATATATTTT	CASSRADTNSGNTIYF
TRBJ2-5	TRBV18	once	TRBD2	TGTGCCAGCTCACCTGGACTAGCCATGGAGACCCAGTACTTC	CASSPGLAMETQYF
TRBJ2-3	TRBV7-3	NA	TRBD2	TGTGCCAGCAGTTCTAGCGGGGACACAGATACGCAGTATTTT	CASSSSGDTDTQYF
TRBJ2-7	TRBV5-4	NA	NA	TGTGCCTACCGGGGACTTCCTACCGAGCAGTACTTC	CAYRGLPTEQYF
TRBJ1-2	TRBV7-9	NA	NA	TGTGCCAGCAGCTTAGTTAGCAGGGCAGCAGACGGCTACACCTTC	CASSLVSRAADGYTF
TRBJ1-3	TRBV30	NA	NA	TGTGCCTGGAGTGTGGAGGGGAGGAGTAAAAACACCATATATTTT	CAWSVEGRSKNTIYF
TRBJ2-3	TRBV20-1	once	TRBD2	TGCAGTGCTAGTCGGACTAGCGGCACAGATACGCAGTATTTT	CSASRTSGTDTQYF
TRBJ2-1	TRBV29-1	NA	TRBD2	TGCAGCGTTAACGGACTAGCGGGGCAGTATTCCTACAATGAGCAGTTCTTC	CSVNGLAGQYSYNEQFF
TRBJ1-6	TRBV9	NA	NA	TGTGCCAGCAGCGTAGGGGCGGGACATTCACCCCTCCACTTT	CASSVGAGHSPLHF
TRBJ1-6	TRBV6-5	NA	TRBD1	TGTGCCAGCACGTCCGGGACAGGGGGAAAGGTCACCTGG	CASTSGTGGKVTW
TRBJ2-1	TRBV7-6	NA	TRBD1	TGTGCCAGCAGCTCGCAGGGGGCGGAAGACAATGAGCAGTTCTTC	CASSSQGAEDNEQFF
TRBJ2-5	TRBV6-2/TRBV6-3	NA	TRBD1	TGTGCCAGCAGTTACGCCTCTACCGGGACAGGGTGGGAGACCCAGTACTTC	CASSYASTGTGWETQYF
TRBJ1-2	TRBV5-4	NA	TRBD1	TGTGCCAGCAGCTTGGCAGGGACAGCTATAAACTATGGCTACACCTTC	CASSLAGTAINYGYTF
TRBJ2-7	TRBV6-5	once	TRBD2	TGTGCCAGCAGTCGGACTAGCGGGCTGAGGGAGCAGTACTTC	CASSRTSGLREQYF
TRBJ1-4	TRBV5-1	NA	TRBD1	TGCGCCAGCAGCTTGGTGGGGACAGGGGGTAAAAAACTGTTTTTT	CASSLVGTGGKKLFF
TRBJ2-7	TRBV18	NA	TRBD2	TGTGCCAGCTCACCACCTAGCGGGGGGGCGGGCGAGCAGTACTTC	CASSPPSGGAGEQYF
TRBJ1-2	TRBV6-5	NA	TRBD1	TGTGCCAGTTCAAGGGGACAGGGCTATGGCTACACCTTC	CASSRGQGYGYTF
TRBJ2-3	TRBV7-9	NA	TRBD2	TGTGCCAGCAGCCACCCCAGGGGCGGGGGGAACACAGATACGCAGTATTTT	CASSHPRGGGNTDTQYF
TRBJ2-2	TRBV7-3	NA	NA	TGTGCCAGCAGCACTAAGAACACCGGGGAGCTGTTTTTT	CASSTKNTGELFF
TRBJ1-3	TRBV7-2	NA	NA	TGTGCCAGCAGCTTAATCTCCTGGGCAGCCGGAAACACCATATATTTT	CASSLISWAAGNTIYF
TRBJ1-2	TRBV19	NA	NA	TGTGCCAGTACCCCGGGGGGGCCCGACTATGGCTACACCTTC	CASTPGGPDYGYTF
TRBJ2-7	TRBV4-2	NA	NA	TGTGCCAGCAGCCAAGATGGGTATACTGGGGGGTTGTACGAGCAGTACTTC	CASSQDGYTGGLYEQYF
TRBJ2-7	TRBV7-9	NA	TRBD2	TGTGCCAGCAGCCTCGGGGGGACCACCTACGAGCAGTACTTC	CASSLGGTTYEQYF
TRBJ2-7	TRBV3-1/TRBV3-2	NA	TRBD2	TGTGCCAGCAGCCTACTAGCGGGGGGGAGTACCTACGAGCAGTACTTC	CASSLLAGGSTYEQYF
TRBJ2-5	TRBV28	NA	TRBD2	TGTGCCAGCAGTCCAAGGACTAGCGGGGGGGAAGAGACCCAGTACTTC	CASSPRTSGGEETQYF
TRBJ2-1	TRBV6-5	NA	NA	TGTGCCAGCAGTCCGAAACAGGGACAGCAGTTCTTC	CASSPKQGQQFF
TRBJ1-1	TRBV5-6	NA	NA	TGTGCCAGCAGCTTGGCAGGGTCCCTGAACACTGAAGCTTTCTTT	CASSLAGSLNTEAFF
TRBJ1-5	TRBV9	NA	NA	TGTGCCAGCAGCGCAGGGGAGGGTAAAAGACCCCAGCATTTT	CASSAGEGKRPQHF
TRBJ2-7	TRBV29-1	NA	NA	TGCAGCGTTGAGGACAGCTCCTACGAGCAGTACTTC	CSVEDSSYEQYF
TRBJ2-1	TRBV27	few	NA	TGTGCCAGCAGTCTACAGGGCACCTCCTACAATGAGCAGTTCTTC	CASSLQGTSYNEQFF
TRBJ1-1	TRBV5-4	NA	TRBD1	TGTGCCAGCAGCTACTCAGGGGGGACCACTGAAGCTTTCTTT	CASSYSGGTTEAFF
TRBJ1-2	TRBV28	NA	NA	TGTGCCAGCAGTTCCTCCCAGTATGGCTACACCTTC	CASSSSQYGYTF
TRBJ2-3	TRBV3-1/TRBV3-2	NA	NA	TGTGCCAGCAGCCAAGATACGATAGAAGGGGCAGATACGCAGTATTTT	CASSQDTIEGADTQYF
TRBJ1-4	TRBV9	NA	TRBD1	TGTGCCAGCAGCGTAGGAGGCAGGGGGACTGAAAAACTGTTTTTT	CASSVGGRGTEKLFF
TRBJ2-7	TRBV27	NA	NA	TGTGCCAGCAGTTTGGGGGCCCGTTACGAGCAGTACTTC	CASSLGARYEQYF
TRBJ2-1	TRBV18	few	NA	TGTGCCAGCTCACTCGACAATGAGCAGTTCTTC	CASSLDNEQFF
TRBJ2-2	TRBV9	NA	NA	TGTGCCAGCAGCGTAGGAGGTATAAACACCGGGGAGCTGTTTTTT	CASSVGGINTGELFF
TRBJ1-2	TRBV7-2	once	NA	TGTGCCAGCAGCCCCCAGGACAAGGGGAACTATGGCTACACCTTC	CASSPQDKGNYGYTF
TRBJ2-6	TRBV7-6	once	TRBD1	TGTGCCAGCAGCTTGACGACAGGGTCCGGGGCCAACGTCCTGACTTTC	CASSLTTGSGANVLTF
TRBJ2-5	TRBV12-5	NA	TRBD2	TGTGCTAGTGGTTTGACTGCGGGGGGACTTCTCCTCCTCCCCCAAGAGACCCAGTACTTC	CASGLTAGGLLLLPQETQYF
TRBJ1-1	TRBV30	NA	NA	TGTGCCTGGACCCCAGGGGTCACTATATACACTGAAGCTTTCTTT	CAWTPGVTIYTEAFF
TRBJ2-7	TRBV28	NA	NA	TGTGCCAGCAGTTTTAGTCCCTACGAGCAGTACTTC	CASSFSPYEQYF
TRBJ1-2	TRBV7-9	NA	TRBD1	TGTGCCAGCAGCTTAGCGAATGAGGGACAGCGTGGCTACACCTTC	CASSLANEGQRGYTF
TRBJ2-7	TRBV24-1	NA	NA	TGTGCCACCAGTGAAGGACTGAGGGAGCAGTACTTC	CATSEGLREQYF
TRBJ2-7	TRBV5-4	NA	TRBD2	TGTGCCAGCAGCGCGGGGGTGTCCTACGAGCAGTACTTC	CASSAGVSYEQYF
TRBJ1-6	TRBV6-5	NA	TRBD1	TGTGCCAGCAGTACTCGGACAGGGGACAATTCACCCCTCCACTTT	CASSTRTGDNSPLHF
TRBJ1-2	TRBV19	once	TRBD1	TGTGCCAGTAGGAACGACAGGGAATCTGGCTACACCTTC	CASRNDRESGYTF
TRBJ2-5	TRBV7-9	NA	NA	TGTGCCAGCAGCTTAGTACAGGTTAGGGAGACCCAGTACTTC	CASSLVQVRETQYF
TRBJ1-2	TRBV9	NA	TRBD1	TGTGCCAGCAGCGTAGCCCCTACAGGGGGCGGTGGATCTTTCGGCTATGGCTACACCTTC	CASSVAPTGGGGSFGYGYTF
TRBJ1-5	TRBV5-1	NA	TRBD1	TGCGCCAGCAGCTTGGTAGGGGACAGGGCTCAGCCCCAGCATTTT	CASSLVGDRAQPQHF
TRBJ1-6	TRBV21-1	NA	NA	TGTGCCAGCAGCAAAGCGGCAGGGGATCGTTCACCCCTCCACTTT	CASSKAAGDRSPLHF
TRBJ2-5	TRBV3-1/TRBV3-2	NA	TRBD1	TGTGCCAGCAGCCCGCGGACAGGGCAGGCGGAGACCCAGTACTTC	CASSPRTGQAETQYF